This T cell receptor (beta chain) was retrieved from a study of blood T cell repertoires in COVID-19. This table comes from immunoSEQ multiplex PCR, and its TCRdb copy is limited to in-frame clones, with some not included. In the table there are about 110,000 clones, about 64% of which are singletons. V was pared by 2 bases and J by 4 bases, with 8 bases of the junction left unmatched. The germline V gene encodes CDR1 MNHNY and CDR2 SVGAGI (reference sequence). CDR3 length equals 15 residues. Sequencing input: peripheral blood. The TCR sequence derives from a human donor with acute or convalescent COVID-19. The donor label of this sample is uncertain. The chain recombines TRBV6-6 with TRBJ2-7; 7 bases match TRBD1. CDR3: CASSYAQGVGYEQYF. For the CDR3, the DNA is TGTGCCAGCAGTTACGCCCAGGGGGTGGGGTACGAGCAGTACTTC.